The 10 T cell receptor beta chains reported below all come from one sample, sequenced in a study of CD8 T cells in ankylosing spondylitis (dated by TCRdb to about 2017). The paper as a whole reports these results and caveats: Blood from ankylosing spondylitis patients appeared to be characterized by a TCR beta motif made up of seven or eight highly homologous amino acid variants.

Their antigens are not known. Receptor libraries were prepared by 5' RACE. The listed sequencing device is Illumina HiSeq 2500. Using fastp at Q25 and MiXCR, TCRdb reprocessed the public reads and kept productive beta chains. All rows with the same CDR3 protein become a single entry with the most common DNA and genes. This sample comprises 700,000 to 1,000,000 distinct CDR3 sequences, about 12% of them detected only once. Just over 0.5% of the sample is held by the ten biggest clonotypes. The specimen was blood, either unsorted or a sorted T cell fraction (not recorded which). The receptor set was obtained from a male donor with ankylosing spondylitis.

This clonotype was recorded a few times. J is TRBJ2-7 and V is TRBV5-1, with TRBD2 identical over 8 bases. After removal of 3 bases from V and 3 bases from J, the junction contained 5 bases not matched to a gene. The length of the CDR3 is 14 residues. Germline CDR1 is SGHRS and CDR2 is YFSETQ. The CDR3 loop reads CASSSGLAYYEQYF. For the CDR3, the DNA is TGCGCCAGCAGCTCCGGACTAGCTTACTACGAGCAGTACTTC. Full variable domain (missing parts from reference TRBV5-1 and TRBJ2-7): KAGVTQTPRYLIKTRGQQVTLSCSPISGHRSVSWYQQTPGQGLQFLFEYFSETQRNKGNFPGRFSGRQFSNSRSEMNVSTLELGDSALYLCASSSGLAYYEQYFGPGTRLTVT.

This clonotype was counted at least ten times. The CDR3 loop reads CASSRGLAGTYEQYF. The DNA for the CDR3 is TGTGCCAGCAGCCGGGGACTAGCGGGGACCTACGAGCAGTACTTC. The chain is built from TRBV7-2 and TRBJ2-7; 13 nucleotides agree with TRBD2. This CDR3 region has 15 residues. After removal of 5 bases from V and 2 bases from J, the junction contained 3 bases not matched to a gene. Germline V gene data show CDR1 as SGHTA and CDR2 as FQGNSA. Using reference TRBV7-2 and TRBJ2-7 for the parts outside the CDR3, the full variable domain is GAGVSQSPSNKVTEKGKDVELRCDPISGHTALYWYRQSLGQGLEFLIYFQGNSAPDKSGLPSDRFSAERTGGSVSTLTIQRTQQEDSAVYLCASSRGLAGTYEQYFGPGTRLTVT.

The rearrangement joins TRBV10-3 to TRBJ2-4, with TRBD2 matching 7 bases. V lost 3 bases to trimming and J lost 9 bases; unmatched junction nucleotides: 5. From germline, CDR1 is ENHRY and CDR2 SYGVKD. The CDR3 length is 13 residues. CDR3 sequence (DNA): TGTGCCATCAGTGACAGCGGGGAGGCCATTCAGTACTTC. Residues: CAISDSGEAIQYF.

This clonotype was seen a few times. The gene calls are TRBV11-1 and TRBJ2-3, with D perhaps matching TRBD1 (6 bases). Trimming took off 3 bases at V and 6 bases at J, with 16 bases between the two ends. Germline CDR1 SGHAT, CDR2 FQDESV (reference sequence). This CDR3 has 15 residues. The CDR3 region is CASSLALTGTDTQYF. The CDR3 DNA sequence: TGTGCCAGCAGCTTGGCCCTCACAGGGACGGATACGCAGTATTTT.

Here the CDR3 reads CASSGQRVYGYTF. DNA for the CDR3: TGTGCCAGCAGCGGCCAGCGGGTCTATGGCTACACCTTC. V and J are TRBV9 and TRBJ1-2; D unresolved. CDR1 and CDR2 (germline): SGDLS, YYNGEE. This CDR3 has 13 residues. V was shortened by 3 bases and J by 4 bases, with 10 bases between the two germline ends.

The rearrangement links TRBV20-1 to TRBJ2-1; D gene unclear. V dropped 5 bases and J dropped 5 bases, with 22 bases sitting between them. Per the germline V gene, CDR1 is DFQATT and CDR2 is SNEGSKA (reference sequence). CDR3 size: 16 residues. The DNA for the CDR3 is TGCAGTGCTCCGTCCCCCCTAGGGTGGAAGGACAATGAGCAGTTCTTC. It encodes CSAPSPLGWKDNEQFF.

This clonotype was detected ten times or more. At one end the junction does not follow the germline gene, possibly because of a read error. J is TRBJ2-5 and V is TRBV20-1; 7 positions match TRBD2. This CDR3 has 11 residues. Germline V gives CDR1 DFQATT, CDR2 SNEGSKA (reference sequence). In DNA form, the CDR3 reads TGTCTAGCGGTGAACCAAGAGACCCAGTACTTC. Translated, it gives CLAVNQETQYF.

This clonotype was counted only a few times. The V gene is TRBV5-1, the J gene TRBJ2-7; D unclear. This CDR3 is 14 amino acids long. The V end was cut by 1 base, the J end by 0 bases, with 8 bases between. CDR1 and CDR2 from the germline V gene are SGHRS and YFSETQ. In DNA, the CDR3 is TGCGCCAGCAGCTTGCAACGGAACTCCTACGAGCAGTACTTC. Protein product: CASSLQRNSYEQYF.

Only a few counts were recorded for this clonotype. V gene TRBV7-2 combines with J gene TRBJ1-3; D is unclear. The CDR3 spans 15 residues. Germline-derived CDR1 and CDR2 are SGHTA and FQGNSA. Trimming removed 1 base from V and 1 base from J, with 8 bases in between. The chain's CDR3 is CASSLGSSSGNTIYF. The CDR3 DNA is TGTGCCAGCAGCTTAGGTTCAAGTTCTGGAAACACCATATATTTT.

There are many counts of this clonotype. The rearrangement links TRBV7-9 to TRBJ2-1; D gene unclear. CDR1 and CDR2 (germline): SEHNR, FQNEAQ (reference sequence). The CDR3 length is 14 residues. V gave up 5 bases and J gave up 4 bases, with 12 bases separating them. The CDR3 sequence: CASSPSWGYNEQFF. CDR3 nucleotide sequence: TGTGCCAGCAGCCCCTCGTGGGGTTACAATGAGCAGTTCTTC.